Each of the 29 T cell receptor beta chains below was sequenced from the same sample in a study of shared clonotypes between healthy human individuals. The naive CD8 fraction comprised CD45RO-negative cells positively selected for CCR7 and excluded terminally differentiated effector memory CD45RA+ cells. The repertoire was sequenced with immunoSEQ multiplex PCR; TCRdb's copy has only in-frame clones and lacks some. The repertoire holds a few million clones, with 85% to 95% as singletons. Source material: naive CD8+ T cells from PBMCs. The receptors shown here come from a man between 18 and 35 years old in good health. Some clones in this sample may be carry-over from other donors' samples.

The chain carries TRBV5-1 and TRBJ2-1; no firm D call. The V gene lost 0 bases and the J gene lost 0 bases, with 10 bases spanning the gap. Germline values: CDR1 SGHRS, CDR2 YFSETQ. The CDR3 covers 16 residues. The CDR3: CASSLDKLSSYNEQFF. The CDR3 coding sequence is TGCGCCAGCAGCTTGGATAAGCTGAGCTCCTACAATGAGCAGTTCTTC. The variable domain in full, with the rest retrieved from reference TRBV5-1 and TRBJ2-1, is KAGVTQTPRYLIKTRGQQVTLSCSPISGHRSVSWYQQTPGQGLQFLFEYFSETQRNKGNFPGRFSGRQFSNSRSEMNVSTLELGDSALYLCASSLDKLSSYNEQFFGPGTRLTVL.

This clone was detected only a few times. V is TRBV4-1 and J is TRBJ1-2; D remains unclear. Trimming shortened V by 4 bases and J by 6 bases, and 18 bases separated the two germline ends. There are 15 residues in the CDR3. Germline-derived CDR1 and CDR2 are MGHRA and YSYEKL. CDR3 sequence: CASSRGWEADDGYTF. The CDR3 coding sequence is TGCGCCAGCAGCCGCGGTTGGGAGGCGGATGATGGCTACACCTTC.

The CDR3 nucleotides are TGTGCCAGCAGCTTGATACAGGACTCCTACGAGCAGTACTTC. It specifies CASSLIQDSYEQYF. V is TRBV5-6 and J is TRBJ2-7, with a tentative D call TRBD1 (5 bases). V lost 1 base and J 0 bases, leaving 8 bases between the germline ends. The CDR3 extends over 14 amino acids. Germline V lookup: CDR1 SGHDT, CDR2 YYEEEE.

The rearrangement uses TRBV5-4 and TRBJ2-1; D ambiguous. The CDR3 is made up of 15 amino acids. V was cut by 1 base and J by 2 bases, with 10 bases left in between. The germline V gene has CDR1 SGHNT and CDR2 YYREEE (reference sequence). CDR3 residues: CASSLRQVTYNEQFF. Here the CDR3 DNA reads TGTGCCAGCAGCTTGCGGCAGGTCACCTACAATGAGCAGTTCTTC.

Worth noting for this clone: This CDR3 is also generated by other DNA sequences in the sample. This chain connects TRBV27 to TRBJ2-5, with 7 bases fitting TRBD1. This CDR3 has 14 residues. V trimming: 5 bases; J trimming: 5 bases; junction bases outside the gene matches: 8. Germline CDR1 is MNHEY and CDR2 is SMNVEV (reference sequence). The CDR3 DNA reads as TGTGCCAGCAGTCCTAGGACAGGTCGGGAGACCCAGTACTTC. The encoded protein is CASSPRTGRETQYF.

The CDR3 here is CASSHPPPEAFF. The CDR3 coding sequence is TGTGCCAGCTCACATCCCCCCCCTGAAGCTTTCTTT. The chain employs TRBV18 and TRBJ1-1; D not resolved. Between the trimmed V and J ends, which lost 4 bases and 6 bases, there was a span of 9 bases. CDR3 length: 12 residues. Germline CDR1 reads KGHSH; CDR2 reads LQKENI.

This chain connects TRBV27 to TRBJ2-3, with 9 bases matching TRBD1. The germline V gene has CDR1 MNHEY and CDR2 SMNVEV (reference sequence). With 4 bases clipped from V and 3 bases from J, the junction kept 8 bases outside the gene matches. This CDR3 region has 16 residues. CDR3 DNA sequence: TGTGCCAGCAGTTCCACACGGGACAGGGCAACAGATACGCAGTATTTT. It is translated as CASSSTRDRATDTQYF.

This clone has just one count. The rearrangement links TRBV7-9 to TRBJ2-7; 8 bases line up with TRBD2. CDR3 length equals 14 residues. V shed 4 bases, J shed 3 bases, and the junction held 5 bases outside the gene matches. Per germline, CDR1 SEHNR and CDR2 FQNEAQ (reference sequence). Here the CDR3 reads CASSYSGRGYEQYF. For the CDR3, the DNA is TGTGCCAGCAGCTACAGCGGGAGAGGCTACGAGCAGTACTTC.

The genes are TRBV2 and TRBJ1-1; 7 bases agree with TRBD1. This CDR3 spans 15 amino acids. J was trimmed by 0 bases and V by 6 bases; bases with no gene match: 7. In germline, CDR1 is SNHLY, CDR2 FYNNEI. CDR3 sequence (DNA): TGTGCCAGCAGGGAGGGACAGTTCATGAACACTGAAGCTTTCTTT. Amino acid sequence: CASREGQFMNTEAFF.

The rearrangement joins TRBV7-3 to TRBJ1-2; tentatively, D is TRBD1 (6 bases). Trimming took off 2 bases at V and 0 bases at J, with 13 bases between the two ends. The length of the CDR3 is 16 residues. Germline CDR1 and CDR2: SGHTA and FQGTGA. The CDR3 protein is CASSLAGQGTNYGYTF. The CDR3 bases are TGTGCCAGCAGCTTAGCGGGGCAGGGGACTAACTATGGCTACACCTTC. Combining the CDR3 with reference TRBV7-3 and TRBJ1-2 gives the whole variable domain GAGVSQTPSNKVTEKGKYVELRCDPISGHTALYWYRQSLGQGPEFLIYFQGTGAADDSGLPNDRFFAVRPEGSVSTLKIQRTERGDSAVYLCASSLAGQGTNYGYTFGSGTRLTVV.

The genes are TRBV7-2 and TRBJ2-5; possibly TRBD1 for D (5 bases). Per the germline V gene, CDR1 is SGHTA and CDR2 is FQGNSA. The CDR3 consists of 13 residues. Trimming took 5 bases from V and 4 from J, leaving 11 bases between them. CDR3 loop: CASSPLGAETQYF. CDR3 in DNA: TGTGCCAGCAGCCCCCTTGGGGCAGAGACCCAGTACTTC.

The rearrangement joins TRBV19 to TRBJ1-4; the D gene is possibly TRBD1 (6 bases). V lost 3 bases, J lost 7 bases, and 12 bases lay in between. The CDR3 runs 14 residues. The V gene's germline CDR1 is LNHDA and CDR2 SQIVND (reference sequence). CDR3 bases: TGTGCCAGTAGTATCTACAGGGCTTCTGAAAAACTGTTTTTT. Encoded protein: CASSIYRASEKLFF.

The chain joins TRBV28 to TRBJ1-1; D not resolved. Per the germline V gene, CDR1 is MDHEN and CDR2 is SYDVKM. V lost 6 bases and J 3 bases, leaving 11 bases between the germline ends. The CDR3 extends over 13 amino acids. Here the CDR3 reads CASRGAWDTEAFF. CDR3 in DNA: TGTGCCAGCAGGGGCGCATGGGACACTGAAGCTTTCTTT.

The V gene is TRBV27, the J gene TRBJ2-1, with 10 bases identical to TRBD2. Germline values: CDR1 MNHEY, CDR2 SMNVEV (reference sequence). The CDR3 has 16 amino acids. V lost 7 bases to trimming and J lost 8 bases; unmatched junction nucleotides: 14. The CDR3 coding sequence is TGTGCCAGCACCCCTGGGCTAGCGGGAGCTGGGCATGAGCAGTTCTTC. Translation: CASTPGLAGAGHEQFF.

The chain joins TRBV28 to TRBJ1-1, with TRBD1 matching 7 bases. Germline CDR1 MDHEN, CDR2 SYDVKM. CDR3 length: 16 residues. Trimming removed 5 bases from V and 6 bases from J; junction bases left unmatched: 15. The CDR3 coding sequence is TGTGCCAGCAGTGACGCCCGGGAGGGGGCACGGGCTGAAGCTTTCTTT. It translates to CASSDAREGARAEAFF.

V gene TRBV7-3 combines with J gene TRBJ1-5, with D tentatively TRBD1 (6 bases). CDR1 SGHTA and CDR2 FQGTGA come from the germline V gene. The V end was cut by 1 base, the J end by 6 bases, with 7 bases between. The CDR3 has 13 amino acids. The CDR3 DNA reads TGTGCCAGCAGCTTAAAGGGGGGTCAGCCCCAGCATTTT. It is translated as CASSLKGGQPQHF.

The V and J genes are TRBV11-2 and TRBJ2-7; a possible D gene is TRBD1 (8 bases). CDR1 is SGHAT, CDR2 FQNNGV, per germline. V shed 3 bases and J shed 4 bases, with 16 bases lying between them. The CDR3 has 15 residues. The CDR3 here is CASSFWEGQAYEQYF. The CDR3 DNA reads as TGTGCCAGCAGCTTCTGGGAGGGACAGGCTTACGAGCAGTACTTC.

This clone was observed a single time. This chain links TRBV11-1 with TRBJ2-1, with TRBD2 identical over 11 bases. V gave up 5 bases and J gave up 10 bases; unmatched junction bases: 10. Looked up from germline, CDR1 is SGHAT and CDR2 is FQDESV (reference sequence). CDR3 length: 15 residues. CDR3 coding DNA: TGTGCCAGCAGCGTTACCGGGACTAGCGGCCACGAGCAGTTCTTC. Translated, it gives CASSVTGTSGHEQFF.

In this sample, this clone turned up once. The chain carries TRBV4-3 and TRBJ2-1, with 15 bases aligning to TRBD2. The CDR3 is 16 residues long. CDR1 LGHNA and CDR2 YSLEER come from the germline V gene. The trim removed 5 bases at V and 7 bases at J, leaving 6 bases unmatched. The CDR3 region has the DNA TGCGCCAGCAGCGAAGGACTAGCGGGAGGGAGGAATGAGCAGTTCTTC. It encodes CASSEGLAGGRNEQFF.

V is TRBV27 and J is TRBJ2-7; weak D call: TRBD1 (6 bases). The CDR3 loop spans 13 amino acids. Germline CDR1 reads MNHEY; CDR2 reads SMNVEV (reference sequence). The germline V and J ends were trimmed by 8 bases and 0 bases, with 11 bases remaining between them. CDR3 loop: CASRQDSSYEQYF. CDR3 DNA: TGTGCCAGCCGTCAGGACAGCTCCTACGAGCAGTACTTC.

V usage is TRBV5-4 and J usage is TRBJ1-4, with D unclear. Germline V gives CDR1 SGHNT, CDR2 YYREEE (reference sequence). V lost 1 base to trimming and J lost 5 bases, with 9 bases between them. The CDR3 is made up of 14 amino acids. The CDR3 region has the DNA TGTGCCAGCAGCTTGTGGGGAAGGAATGAAAAACTGTTTTTT. As protein: CASSLWGRNEKLFF.

As to this clone: The same CDR3 also results from other DNA sequences found in this sample. The chain uses TRBV9 and TRBJ1-2; D uncertain. Between the trimmed V and J ends, which lost 0 bases and 6 bases, there was a span of 6 bases. The CDR3 loop spans 12 amino acids. The germline V gene has CDR1 SGDLS and CDR2 YYNGEE. The CDR3 nucleotides read TGTGCCAGCAGCGTAGGTCGGGATGGCTACACCTTC. Translated: CASSVGRDGYTF.

Note on this clone: At the DNA level, this CDR3 is encoded by other sequences in the same sample as well. This chain links TRBV20-1 with TRBJ2-7; TRBD2 might be the D (5 bases). The CDR3 covers 11 residues. Germline V lookup: CDR1 DFQATT, CDR2 SNEGSKA (reference sequence). Trimming removed 3 bases at V and 3 bases at J, with 6 bases between. The CDR3: CSARDFYEQYF. The CDR3 DNA reads TGCAGTGCTAGGGACTTCTACGAGCAGTACTTC.

The chain joins TRBV13 to TRBJ2-5; 7 positions agree with TRBD1. The length of the CDR3 is 14 residues. After removal of 3 bases from V and 2 bases from J, the junction contained 3 bases not matched to a gene. From germline, CDR1 is PRHDT and CDR2 FYEKMQ (reference sequence). The CDR3 coding sequence is TGTGCCAGCAGCTTGGACAGGCGTCAAGAGACCCAGTACTTC. It encodes CASSLDRRQETQYF.

The V and J genes are TRBV29-1 and TRBJ1-2; TRBD1 matches 9 bases. The V gene's germline CDR1 is SQVTM and CDR2 ANQGSEA. The CDR3 is made up of 13 amino acids. V gave up 7 bases and J gave up 4 bases; unmatched junction bases: 7. For the CDR3, the DNA is TGCAGCGCACCTGGGACAGGGCGCTATGGCTACACCTTC. Translating gives CSAPGTGRYGYTF.

The chain joins TRBV30 to TRBJ2-5; 12 bases are shared with TRBD2. Germline loops: CDR1 GTSNPN, CDR2 SVGIG (reference sequence). V gave up 5 bases and J gave up 2 bases; unmatched junction bases: 12. The CDR3 is 17 amino acids. CDR3 sequence (DNA): TGTGCCTGGGTGTCTAGCGGGGGGGTCACGAGTCAAGAGACCCAGTACTTC. Its translation: CAWVSSGGVTSQETQYF.

The chain carries TRBV6-6 and TRBJ1-2, with D possibly being TRBD1 (6 bases). Trimming removed 6 bases from V and 4 bases from J, with 15 bases in between. Germline CDR1 reads MNHNY; CDR2 reads SVGAGI (reference sequence). The CDR3 contains 14 residues. CDR3 residues: CASSHTGSGYGYTF. CDR3 nucleotide sequence: TGTGCCAGCAGCCACACAGGGTCGGGCTATGGCTACACCTTC.

In the case of this clone: Other DNA sequences in the sample encode the same CDR3. This chain links TRBV27 with TRBJ1-2; D might be TRBD1 (5 bases). Germline CDR1 is MNHEY and CDR2 is SMNVEV (reference sequence). Trimming pared 0 bases from V and 5 bases from J, leaving 7 bases between. The CDR3 is made up of 13 amino acids. The CDR3 region is CASSLSGAYGYTF. CDR3 DNA: TGTGCCAGCAGTTTATCCGGGGCTTATGGCTACACCTTC.

In this sample, this clone turned up once. The same CDR3 can be traced to other DNA sequences in this sample. The chain couples TRBV7-9 to TRBJ2-2, with TRBD2 identical over 12 bases. Germline trimming cut 1 base from V and 5 bases from J; bases unmatched to any gene: 2. Germline V CDR1 and CDR2: SEHNR, FQNEAQ (reference sequence). The CDR3 totals 16 residues. CDR3: CASSLGLAGVTGELFF. CDR3 nucleotide sequence: TGTGCCAGCAGCTTAGGACTAGCGGGAGTAACCGGGGAGCTGTTTTTT.